This T cell receptor beta chain appears in the sequencing data of a study of blood T cell repertoires in COVID-19 (dated by TCRdb to 2018 to 2021). General notes on the study: Collaborator samples came from the United States, Italy and Spain and covered acute and convalescent phases of COVID-19. The material from the prospective study consisted of cDNA or gDNA derived from T cells, B-cell-depleted T cells, or PBMCs. Deeply sampled blood TCRbeta repertoires from subjects exposed to, actively infected with, or recovered from COVID-19 were included in the dataset. The repertoires were made available in a free public database intended to serve as a resource for research on the immune response to SARS-CoV-2. Samples were obtained from the ongoing ImmuneRACE study (first 160 participants) and from about 1,300 subjects provided by 6 global collaborators. A de-identified subject ID, COVID-19 status, age in years and sex were almost always included in the sample metadata. Where HLA class I and class II types were available, the types were taken from metadata supplied by the sample provider, not from assay-based typing. The investigation overall reported the following: How much clinical and demographic metadata was included differed by source and by participant, and the metadata was provided uncurated.

TCRbeta CDR3 regions were amplified from genomic DNA by means of the immunoSEQ Assay, a bias-controlled multiplex PCR. The authors processed their data as follows. Within the assay, amplification of reference gene primers was used to estimate how many nucleated cells each sample contained. Sequence reads were collapsed and filtered to measure the absolute abundance of every unique TCRbeta CDR3 rearrangement. Productive Simpson clonality was computed per sample as the square root of Simpson's diversity index over productive rearrangements. The clones in this table, taken by TCRdb from immuneACCESS, are in-frame only. Not every clone is retained; where verified, under half of the shortfall comes from an unresolved V gene, and the cause of the rest is unknown. V, J and clone size were drawn from that table, and D and trimming were deduced from the DNA. For this sample the table gives 130,000 to 150,000 clones, of which roughly 86% were detected only once. The biggest ten clones account for 2% to 2.5% of the sample.

The germline V gene provides CDR1 SGHTA and CDR2 FQGNSA. The CDR3 runs 13 residues from the cysteine to the phenylalanine. Just the 39-base CDR3 DNA is kept, in frame starting at base 1. Deletion took 3 bases off V and 4 bases off J, with a span of 9 bases between the germline ends. To note about this clone: This clone's antigen is unknown. No much larger clone exists at a distance of one base, and base qualities are not known.

Collaborating institutions collected whole blood in K2EDTA tubes following their own protocols. Collaborator samples were shipped for TCRbeta analysis as frozen whole blood, isolated PBMCs, or DNA extracted from either sample type. This TCR derives from a human donor in a cohort sampled during active COVID-19. The chain is assembled from TRBV7-2 and TRBJ1-1; the best D guess is TRBD1, with 5 bases matching. The sequenced sample was peripheral blood. The bases are TGTGCCAGCAGCTTCGGGCAGGGCACTGAAGCTTTCTTT. Translated, this gives CASSFGQGTEAFF.